This T cell receptor (beta chain) was found in a study of blood T cell repertoires in COVID-19. Across the whole study: Samples representing acute and convalescent COVID-19 were sourced from the United States, Italy and Spain.

Using immunoSEQ multiplex PCR, the repertoire was profiled, and TCRdb retains in-frame clones only, with some absent. This repertoire shows under 150,000 clones, approximately 86% found once; its top ten account for around 2.3%. This TCR was sampled from a woman between 50 and 59 years old who had recovered from COVID-19. The specimen sequenced was PBMCs or T cells enriched from blood (not recorded which).

The CDR3 DNA reads TGCAGCGTGAGATTACAGGGCGGAGGAGAAAAACTGTTTTTT. It yields the protein CSVRLQGGGEKLFF. This chain uses TRBV29-1 with TRBJ1-4, with a tentative D call TRBD1 (6 bases). V lost 6 bases and J 8 bases, leaving 19 bases between the germline ends. The CDR3 sequence is 14 residues long. CDR1 and CDR2 from the germline V gene are SQVTM and ANQGSEA. Full variable domain (outside the CDR3, taken from reference TRBV29-1 and TRBJ1-4): SAVISQKPSRDICQRGTSLTIQCQVDSQVTMMFWYRQQPGQSLTLIATANQGSEATYESGFVIDKFPISRPNLTFSTLTVSNMSPEDSSIYLCSVRLQGGGEKLFFGSGTQLSVL.